These 8 T cell receptor beta chains share one sample of origin, sequenced in a study of T cell repertoires in cytomegalovirus infection. The antigens for these receptors are not known. TCRdb re-called the reads with MiXCR, one entry per CDR3 protein. The repertoire consists of some 900,000 distinct CDR3 sequences, with less than 35% occurring once and the leading ten covering 9.5% to 15%. This material consisted of cultured CD8+ T cells from PBMCs, taken from culture after CMV antigen stimulation. These TCRs come from a human donor in good health (CMV status not recorded). Some clones in this sample may be carry-over from other donors' samples.

This clonotype was seen only a few times. The V gene is TRBV7-2, the J gene TRBJ2-7; D remains ambiguous. CDR3 length: 12 residues. Trimming stripped 5 bases from V and 5 bases from J, with 10 bases between. Germline V gene sequence: CDR1 SGHTA, CDR2 FQGNSA. In DNA form, the CDR3 reads TGTGCCAGCAGCCCCTTCGGCCACGAGCAGTACTTC. The encoded protein is CASSPFGHEQYF.

This clonotype was counted between two and nine times. The J gene is TRBJ2-3, the V gene TRBV12-3 or TRBV12-4; D gene unclear. CDR3 length: 13 amino acids. Trimming took off 1 base at V and 5 bases at J, with 7 bases between the two ends. CDR3 sequence (DNA): TGTGCCAGCAGTTTAGGTCGCCTAGATACGCAGTATTTT. It codes for CASSLGRLDTQYF.

This clonotype was observed a few times. This chain uses TRBV24-1 with TRBJ2-5; 9 positions match TRBD1. The trim removed 4 bases at V and 4 bases at J, leaving 6 bases unmatched. The CDR3 totals 15 residues. Per germline, CDR1 KGHDR and CDR2 SFDVKD. DNA of the CDR3: TGTGCCACCAGTGACATGGGACAGGGAGGAGAGACCCAGTACTTC. The encoded protein is CATSDMGQGGETQYF.

The rearrangement uses TRBV24-1 and TRBJ2-1, with a possible D match to TRBD1 (6 bases). Per the germline V gene, CDR1 is KGHDR and CDR2 is SFDVKD. V lost 4 bases and J lost 10, with 22 bases in between. The CDR3 is 16 residues long. DNA of the CDR3: TGTGCCACCAGTGACCCCAAGGACAGCTTTCGTGGGGAGCAGTTCTTC. Protein: CATSDPKDSFRGEQFF.

The sample holds a few counts of this clonotype. The chain links TRBV27 to TRBJ2-3; no clear D gene. The CDR3 length is 14 residues. V was cut by 0 bases and J by 2 bases, with 6 bases left in between. Germline V gives CDR1 MNHEY, CDR2 SMNVEV (reference sequence). The chain's CDR3 is CASSLSNPTDTQYF. CDR3 in DNA: TGTGCCAGCAGTTTATCGAATCCCACAGATACGCAGTATTTT.

The DNA of the CDR3 is TGTGCCAGCTCCCCAGGGGGTCAGGGGACCTTC. As protein: CASSPGGQGTF. This chain uses TRBV7-9 with TRBJ1-2, with 7 positions matching TRBD1. Germline values: CDR1 SEHNR, CDR2 FQNEAQ (reference sequence). The trim removed 8 bases at V and 14 bases at J, leaving 11 bases unmatched. The CDR3 contains 11 residues.

The J gene is TRBJ2-7, the V gene TRBV5-6, with D perhaps TRBD2 (6 bases). Trimming removed 4 bases from V and 3 bases from J, with 14 bases in between. The CDR3 is made up of 14 amino acids. Germline V lookup: CDR1 SGHDT, CDR2 YYEEEE. The CDR3 spells CASSPISGRYEQYV. In DNA, the CDR3 is TGTGCCAGCAGCCCCATCAGCGGGCGCTACGAGCAGTACGTC.

This clonotype has more than one count but fewer than ten. The CDR3 nucleotides read TGTGCCAGCAGTTTATTCAGACTCTACCAAGAGACCCAGTACTTC. Amino acids: CASSLFRLYQETQYF. The chain links TRBV28 to TRBJ2-5; no clear D gene. The CDR3 spans 15 residues. Germline V gene sequence: CDR1 MDHEN, CDR2 SYDVKM. Trimming took 1 base from V and 0 from J, leaving 9 bases between them.